Listed below are T cell receptor beta chains from one sample, sequenced in a study of T cell responses to AZD1222 COVID-19 vaccine. The data were produced by immunoSEQ multiplex PCR, yet TCRdb's version contains in-frame clones alone and is incomplete. Of over 100,000 clones listed, 75% to 85% are singletons. The specimen comprised peripheral blood, sampled 28 days after the second dose of the MenACWY control vaccine. These receptors were obtained from an adult who received the MenACWY meningococcal vaccine as a control. CDR3s include the opening cysteine and the closing phenylalanine or tryptophan. The D gene is left open where the match is weak. Clone size is stated in some rows and not others, as once, few, many or a class when expanded.

j_gene | d_gene | v_gene | abundance | CDR3nt | CDR3aa
TRBJ2-5 | - | TRBV19 | - | TGTGCCAGTAAGGGGCAGCGAGAGACCCAGTACTTC | CASKGQRETQYF
TRBJ1-2 | TRBD1 | TRBV11-2 | - | TGTGCCAGCAGCCCGGACAGGGGGCTCGGCTACACCTTC | CASSPDRGLGYTF
TRBJ1-4 | TRBD1 | TRBV7-2 | few | TGTGCCAGCAGCTCACAGGGGGCCGATGAAAAACTGTTTTTT | CASSSQGADEKLFF
TRBJ2-2 | - | TRBV5-1 | - | TGCGCCAGCAGCCCAGACACGAACACCGGGGAGCTGTTTTTT | CASSPDTNTGELFF
TRBJ2-3 | TRBD2 | TRBV11-3 | - | TGTGCCAGCAGCTTAGAATCAGTAGCGGGAGCAGATACGCAGTATTTT | CASSLESVAGADTQYF
TRBJ1-6 | - | TRBV19 | - | TGTGCCAGTAGTATAGGGGACTCCCTCCACTTT | CASSIGDSLHF
TRBJ2-7 | - | TRBV4-3 | - | TGCGCCAGCAGCCAAGATGCGCACGGTTACGGCGAGCAGTACTTC | CASSQDAHGYGEQYF
TRBJ1-4 | - | TRBV6-6 | - | TGTGCCAGCAGCCAGCCGGGACCGCTTCTAAAACTGTTTTTT | CASSQPGPLLKLFF
TRBJ1-6 | TRBD1 | TRBV5-1 | - | TGCGCCAGCCACAATACAGGGGGCCAAGATTCACCCCTCCACTTT | CASHNTGGQDSPLHF
TRBJ1-2 | - | TRBV7-9 | - | TGTGCCAGCAGCTCCCGGGACCGCCGCTATGGCTACACCTTC | CASSSRDRRYGYTF
TRBJ1-1 | TRBD1 | TRBV5-1 | - | TGCGCCAGCAGGGTCCAGGGGGCAGACACTGAAGCTTTCTTT | CASRVQGADTEAFF
TRBJ1-1 | - | TRBV12-3/TRBV12-4 | - | TGTGCCAGCAGTACACAGCATTTCGCTGAAGCTTTCTTT | CASSTQHFAEAFF
TRBJ2-2 | - | TRBV4-1 | once | TGCGCCAGCAGCCACCCCGCCGGGGAGCTGTTTTTT | CASSHPAGELFF
TRBJ1-1 | - | TRBV20-1 | - | TGCAGTGCTAGTGGGGGGAGGTACACTGAAGCTTTCTTT | CSASGGRYTEAFF
TRBJ2-5 | TRBD2 | TRBV19 | - | TGTGCCAGTAGTCTTGGGACTAGCCCCGAGACCCAGTACTTC | CASSLGTSPETQYF
TRBJ1-1 | - | TRBV19 | - | TGTGCCAGTACCAGGCACGGTGGGATGAACACTGAAGCTTTCTTT | CASTRHGGMNTEAFF
TRBJ2-3 | - | TRBV5-1 | once | TGCGCCAGCAGCTCCAGGGTAGGGGATACGCAGTATTTT | CASSSRVGDTQYF
TRBJ2-5 | - | TRBV28 | - | TGTGCCAGCAGTTTTAACTTGCAGGACGTTGGGGAGACCCAGTACTTC | CASSFNLQDVGETQYF
TRBJ1-6 | - | TRBV28 | - | TGTGCCAGCAACTCCCTCCGCGGAAATTCACCCCTCCACTTT | CASNSLRGNSPLHF
TRBJ2-5 | TRBD2 | TRBV4-2 | - | TGTGCCAGCAGCCAAGATACTAGCGGGACTGGTGAGACCCAGTACTTC | CASSQDTSGTGETQYF
TRBJ2-1 | - | TRBV5-1 | - | TGCGCCAGCAGCTTACCGTCGACAGGCAATGAGCAGTTCTTC | CASSLPSTGNEQFF
TRBJ2-1 | - | TRBV11-3 | - | TGTGCCAGCAGAACAGGGATCTACAATGAGCAGTTCTTC | CASRTGIYNEQFF
TRBJ1-3 | - | TRBV2 | - | TGTGCCAGCAGGATAGGACGGATCTCTGGAAACACCATATATTTT | CASRIGRISGNTIYF
TRBJ2-4 | - | TRBV5-1 | - | TGCGCCAGCAGCTTTGATCCTGGGGTAAACATTCAGTACTTC | CASSFDPGVNIQYF
TRBJ2-3 | - | TRBV13 | - | TGTGCCAGCAGCTTAGGGCCAGGACAGATCACAGATACGCAGTATTTT | CASSLGPGQITDTQYF
TRBJ2-7 | - | TRBV7-8 | - | TGTGCCAGCAGTCTAACCCAGGTTTCCTACGAGCAGTACTTC | CASSLTQVSYEQYF
TRBJ2-1 | TRBD2 | TRBV11-2 | - | TGTGCCAGCAGCTTTATTAGCGGGGGGGCCGGTGAGCAGTTCTTC | CASSFISGGAGEQFF
TRBJ2-3 | TRBD2 | TRBV5-1 | - | TGCGCCAGCAGCTTGACTAGCGGCACAGATACGCAGTATTTT | CASSLTSGTDTQYF
TRBJ2-1 | TRBD2 | TRBV7-3 | - | TGTGCCAGCAGCCCTTTAGCGGGTATGGGGAATGAGCAGTTCTTC | CASSPLAGMGNEQFF
TRBJ1-2 | TRBD1 | TRBV28 | - | TGTGCCAGCAGTTTGACCGGGACAGTTAACTATGGCTACACCTTC | CASSLTGTVNYGYTF
TRBJ2-3 | - | TRBV12-5 | - | TGTGCTAGTGGTTTGACTAGGGACGGCCTCTCTAGCACAGATACGCAGTATTTT | CASGLTRDGLSSTDTQYF
TRBJ2-7 | TRBD2 | TRBV5-4 | once | TGTGCCAGCAGCTCTAGCGGGAGCTTACGGCAGTACTTC | CASSSSGSLRQYF
TRBJ2-3 | TRBD2 | TRBV5-1 | - | TGCGCCAGCAGCTTGGGGGCTAGCGGGGCTATCACAGATACGCAGTATTTT | CASSLGASGAITDTQYF
TRBJ2-1 | - | TRBV7-3 | few | TGTGCCAGCAGCCGAGGTAGCGGAGGGGGGTCCTACAATGAGCAGTTCTTC | CASSRGSGGGSYNEQFF
TRBJ1-2 | - | TRBV28 | - | TGTGCCAGCAGTCTCCCGCAGGACTACACCTTC | CASSLPQDYTF
TRBJ2-1 | - | TRBV7-9 | - | TGTGCCAGCAGCCCTAGGACATCGGGGGAGCAGTTCTTC | CASSPRTSGEQFF
TRBJ2-7 | TRBD2 | TRBV29-1 | - | TGCAGCGTTGCGCAAAATTCGCTAGCGGGAGTAGGCGAGCAGTACTTC | CSVAQNSLAGVGEQYF
TRBJ1-6 | - | TRBV2 | once | TGTGCCAGCAGTGAAGCCCGCAGTTATTCACCCCTCCACTTT | CASSEARSYSPLHF
TRBJ2-2 | - | TRBV6-6 | - | TGTGCCAGCAGCCGTCCCACTCTCGGACAGACCGGGGAGCTGTTTTTT | CASSRPTLGQTGELFF